A selection of T cell receptor beta chains follows, all from one sample in a study of radiation and T cells in renal cell carcinoma. Libraries were prepared by immunoSEQ multiplex PCR; TCRdb keeps only in-frame clonotypes and omits some of them. The sample has about 130,000 clones, around 89% seen once. Sequenced material: blood, taken from a patient whose treatment included radiotherapy and nephrectomy. These receptors all come from an older woman with renal cell carcinoma. The CDR3 runs from the conserved cysteine through the conserved F or W. The D gene is left open where the match is weak. The size of a clone is reported for some rows only, either as once, few or many, or as a class for expanded clones.

d_gene	abundance	v_gene	j_gene	CDR3nt	CDR3aa
TRBD2	once	TRBV7-2	TRBJ2-7	TGTGCCAGCAGCTTCCCGGGAGGAGCGGGGGGGCGTTACGAGCAGTACTTC	CASSFPGGAGGRYEQYF
TRBD1	NA	TRBV7-6	TRBJ2-2	TGTGCCAGCACCCTCTTACCGGGACAGGGGGGTGTCGGGGAGCTGTTTTTT	CASTLLPGQGGVGELFF
TRBD1	NA	TRBV5-8	TRBJ2-2	TGTGCCAGCAGGCCCCCCAAGGGGACAGGACCCTCCGGGGAGCTGTTTTTT	CASRPPKGTGPSGELFF
NA	NA	TRBV28	TRBJ2-5	TGTGCCAGCAGTTTATACCAGGGCGAGATAGAGACCCAGTACTTC	CASSLYQGEIETQYF
NA	NA	TRBV6-1	TRBJ1-1	TGTGCCAGTCAGGGTGGGTGGCCCGGAGACACTGAAGCTTTCTTT	CASQGGWPGDTEAFF
NA	NA	TRBV5-1	TRBJ1-3	TGCGCCAGCAGCTTGGGTCCCATAGCAAGGACTGGAAACACCATATATTTT	CASSLGPIARTGNTIYF
NA	NA	TRBV5-1	TRBJ2-3	TGCGCCAGCAGCTTAACAGATACGCAGTATTTT	CASSLTDTQYF
TRBD2	NA	TRBV28	TRBJ2-3	TGTGCCAGCAGCAGACTAGCGGGGGGCTCCCACAATACGCAGTATTTT	CASSRLAGGSHNTQYF
NA	NA	TRBV7-3	TRBJ1-6	TGTGCCAGCAAGATTAGGAACGGGGCGATAGGACGATCACCCCTCCACTTT	CASKIRNGAIGRSPLHF
NA	once	TRBV21-1	TRBJ2-3	TGTGCCAGCAGCAAAGAGGCGGAACGGGGTCCAGTGGGAGATACGCAGTATTTT	CASSKEAERGPVGDTQYF
TRBD1	NA	TRBV9	TRBJ1-4	TGTGCCAGCAGCGTACCGGGACAGGGTCCTGAAAAACTGTTTTTT	CASSVPGQGPEKLFF
TRBD2	once	TRBV19	TRBJ2-1	TGTGCCAGTAGTATAGAAAAGGGGCTAGCGGGGGGTTACAATGAGCAGTTCTTC	CASSIEKGLAGGYNEQFF
NA	NA	TRBV4-3	TRBJ2-2	TGCGCCAGCAGCCAACTCGCGAACACCGGGGAGCTGTTTTTT	CASSQLANTGELFF
TRBD2	NA	TRBV6-6	TRBJ2-1	TGTGCCAGCAGTTACCGGACTAGCGGGAAGGGGGAGCAGTTCTTC	CASSYRTSGKGEQFF
NA	NA	TRBV7-3	TRBJ1-6	TGTGCCAGCAGCTTATCCCGGGAGTCACCCCTCCACTTT	CASSLSRESPLHF
NA	NA	TRBV9	TRBJ1-2	TGTGCCAGCAGCGTAGATCCCACGAAGGGCTATGGCTACACCTTC	CASSVDPTKGYGYTF
TRBD1	NA	TRBV7-2	TRBJ1-4	TGTGCCAGCAGCCCCCAGCCCGGGACAGGGTATGAAAAACTGTTTTTT	CASSPQPGTGYEKLFF
NA	NA	TRBV9	TRBJ1-1	TGTGCCAGCAGCGTAGCAGGCGGTAAGGGAGGGGCTTTCTTT	CASSVAGGKGGAFF
TRBD2	NA	TRBV27	TRBJ2-7	TGTGCCAGCAGGCCCACCTTCGCGGGGGGACGATACGAGCAGTACTTC	CASRPTFAGGRYEQYF
NA	once	TRBV2	TRBJ2-7	TGTGCCAGCGGAACGACAGACTACGAGCAGTACTTC	CASGTTDYEQYF
TRBD2	once	TRBV9	TRBJ2-1	TGTGCCAGCAGCGAGACATCCAGCGGGGCCAATGAGCAGTTCTTC	CASSETSSGANEQFF
NA	NA	TRBV2	TRBJ1-3	TGTGCCAGCAGTGCAGAAGGCGGTGAGGGAAACACCATATATTTT	CASSAEGGEGNTIYF
TRBD2	NA	TRBV9	TRBJ2-1	TGTGCCAGCAGCACTGGGGTAGCGGGGCTGAATGAGCAGTTCTTC	CASSTGVAGLNEQFF
NA	NA	TRBV19	TRBJ1-1	TGTGCCAGTCTCCCGTGGCAAGGCAAAAACACTGAAGCTTTCTTT	CASLPWQGKNTEAFF
TRBD2	NA	TRBV5-6	TRBJ2-5	TGTGCCAGCAGCGGAACGGGGGGGGATAACTCGCCCCAAGAGACCCAGTACTTC	CASSGTGGDNSPQETQYF
NA	NA	TRBV7-8	TRBJ1-2	TGTGCCAGCAGCTTAGGTCACAGCAACTATGGCTACACCTTC	CASSLGHSNYGYTF
TRBD1	few	TRBV11-2	TRBJ1-1	TGTGCCAGCAGCAGCACCCTCCGGGACAGCACAATGAACACTGAAGCTTTCTTT	CASSSTLRDSTMNTEAFF
NA	once	TRBV5-4	TRBJ2-1	TGTGCCAGCAGCTTTCAGGGGACAAGGGGCAATGAGCAGTTCTTC	CASSFQGTRGNEQFF
TRBD1	NA	TRBV9	TRBJ1-3	TGTGCCAGCAGCGTGGGACAGCTGTCTGGAAACACCATATATTTT	CASSVGQLSGNTIYF
NA	NA	TRBV30	TRBJ1-1	TGTGCCTGGAGTTATTTGATGTCCACTGAAGCTTTCTTT	CAWSYLMSTEAFF
TRBD1	NA	TRBV28	TRBJ2-7	TGTGCCAGCATCGGACAGGACTCCTACGAGCAGTACTTC	CASIGQDSYEQYF
NA	NA	TRBV4-1	TRBJ2-7	TGCGCCAGCAGCCAGGAGAGACAGTACGAGCAGTACTTC	CASSQERQYEQYF
TRBD2	once	TRBV5-1	TRBJ2-1	TGCGCCAGCAGCTTGGGACTAGCGGGGGTCAGGAATGAGCAGTTCTTC	CASSLGLAGVRNEQFF
NA	few	TRBV19	TRBJ2-7	TGTGCCAGTAGTTTGGGGTCCGAGCAGTACTTC	CASSLGSEQYF
TRBD1	NA	TRBV25-1	TRBJ1-6	TGTGCATGCCGGACAGGGGGGAACTATAATTCACCCCTCCACTTT	CACRTGGNYNSPLHF
NA	NA	TRBV7-2	TRBJ1-5	TGTGCCAGCAGCTTAGAGGGGACAAATAGCAATCAGCCCCAGCATTTT	CASSLEGTNSNQPQHF
NA	NA	TRBV7-3	TRBJ1-2	TGTGCCAGCAGCTTAAAGGGGAGGGTTGGCTACACCTTC	CASSLKGRVGYTF
NA	NA	TRBV5-1	TRBJ2-5	TGCGCCAGCGCCCGGGGGGCGGGAGAGACCCAGTACTTC	CASARGAGETQYF
NA	NA	TRBV4-3	TRBJ2-5	TGCGCCAGCAGCCAAAGCCCGAGGGGGGAGACCCAGTACTTC	CASSQSPRGETQYF
TRBD1	NA	TRBV4-3	TRBJ2-6	TGCGCCAGCAGCCGTGACAGGGGTGGGGCCAACGTCCTGACTTTC	CASSRDRGGANVLTF
NA	NA	TRBV7-9	TRBJ1-6	TGTGCCAGCAGCTTAGGGCCCAGGGTTGGGAATTCACCCCTCCACTTT	CASSLGPRVGNSPLHF
NA	NA	TRBV7-2	TRBJ1-3	TGTGCCAGCGCCTTGCCCGGGAGCTCTGGAAACACCATATATTTT	CASALPGSSGNTIYF
NA	few	TRBV7-6	TRBJ2-2	TGTGCCAGCAGCTTCCAGGGGAGCACCGGGGAGCTGTTTTTT	CASSFQGSTGELFF
TRBD1	NA	TRBV19	TRBJ1-5	TGTGCCAGTAGTGGACAGGGGGACGTTGGTCAGCCCCAGCATTTT	CASSGQGDVGQPQHF
NA	NA	TRBV27	TRBJ1-6	TGTGCCAGCAGTTTTCAGGGTGGCGCCTATAATTCACCCCTCCACTTT	CASSFQGGAYNSPLHF
NA	NA	TRBV19	TRBJ1-2	TGTGCCAGTAAGTGGCAGGCCGACGAGCGAGGCTACACCTTC	CASKWQADERGYTF
NA	few	TRBV28	TRBJ1-5	TGTGCCAGCAGACGAGAGGGAAAGCCCCAGCATTTT	CASRREGKPQHF
NA	NA	TRBV5-1	TRBJ2-5	TGCGCCAGCAGCTTGAGGGTGGACCAAGGGTCCCAGTACTTC	CASSLRVDQGSQYF
NA	NA	TRBV5-1	TRBJ2-5	TGCGCCAGCAGCGACCAAGAGACCCAGTACTTC	CASSDQETQYF
TRBD2	NA	TRBV27	TRBJ2-1	TGTGCCAGCAGTTTAAGCGGGGGGGCTAGGAGGAATGAGCAGTTCTTC	CASSLSGGARRNEQFF
TRBD2	NA	TRBV4-2	TRBJ2-7	TGTGCCAGCAGCCGAGGGACTAGCGGGGCAAACCTCTACGAGCAGTACTTC	CASSRGTSGANLYEQYF
TRBD1	NA	TRBV5-1	TRBJ1-1	TGCGCCAGCAGCTTTAGAAGGGGGCTGAACACTGAAGCTTTCTTT	CASSFRRGLNTEAFF
TRBD2	NA	TRBV6-4	TRBJ2-1	TGTGCCAGCAGTGAGGGGGGGTCCTACAATGAGCAGTTCTTC	CASSEGGSYNEQFF
TRBD1	few	TRBV9	TRBJ1-1	TGTGCCAGCAGCGTCTTCGGGACAGGGGGCGAAGTCACTGAAGCTTTCTTT	CASSVFGTGGEVTEAFF
NA	once	TRBV9	TRBJ1-2	TGTGCCAGCAGCCCCCGACAGGTTGGCTACACCTTC	CASSPRQVGYTF